This record covers a single TCR beta chain. Its specificity is not known. This sample was included in a study of T cells after yellow fever vaccination. Overall study results and limits: Booster sampling recovered most clones from primary vaccination (approximately 97% CD4, approximately 88% CD8).

TCRdb fed the 5' RACE reads into MiXCR, producing one record per CDR3 protein. This sample yields hundreds of thousands of distinct CDR3 sequences, of which 7% to 10% are seen a single time; approximately 15% belongs to the top ten. Germline loops: CDR1 MNHNS, CDR2 SASEGT. The CDR3 has 15 residues. V lost 6 bases to trimming and J lost 0 bases, with 11 bases between them. This TCR derives from a young man who received the YFV17D yellow fever vaccine. The starting material was PBMCs, obtained roughly 47 days after the first yellow fever vaccination. The chain recombines TRBV6-1 with TRBJ2-2; no firm D call. The CDR3 bases are TGTGCCAGCAGGGTTCGGCTGGCGAACACCGGGGAGCTGTTTTTT. Amino acid sequence: CASRVRLANTGELFF.